Reported below is one T cell receptor (beta chain). The antigen remains undetermined. This specimen belongs to a study of T cell responses to AZD1222 COVID-19 vaccine. Study information: Some second doses came at about 4 weeks and others at about 12 weeks; these were pooled. Regarding the study as a whole: Mapped onto spike, vaccine-associated CD4 TCRs spanned it and were dominant at 160-218 and 743-854. The peak T cell response came first, and repertoires were sampled only after it. The donor cohort was predominantly white British with a female majority, and clonal diversity may have been underestimated.

Per the germline V gene, CDR1 is SEHNR and CDR2 is FQNEAQ (reference sequence). J gave up 7 bases and V 5 bases, and 10 bases lay outside the gene matches. The CDR3 runs 15 residues. Sequencing used immunoSEQ multiplex PCR; TCRdb keeps in-frame clones, though not all of them. The sample has 100,000 to 150,000 clones, roughly 91% seen once; the top ten hold approximately 28%. The chain couples TRBV7-9 to TRBJ1-4, with 7 bases fitting TRBD1. The material was peripheral blood, obtained on day 0 of AZD1222 vaccination. The sequence derives from an adult in good health. The CDR3 region has the DNA TGTGCCAGCAGCCACCGACAGGGCCCGGGTGAAAAACTGTTTTTT. Protein: CASSHRQGPGEKLFF. Combining the CDR3 with reference TRBV7-9 and TRBJ1-4 gives the whole variable domain DTGVSQNPRHKITKRGQNVTFRCDPISEHNRLYWYRQTLGQGPEFLTYFQNEAQLEKSRLLSDRFSAERPKGSFSTLEIQRTEQGDSAMYLCASSHRQGPGEKLFFGSGTQLSVL.